These 5 T cell receptor beta chains originate from one sample sequenced in a study of CD8 T cells in ankylosing spondylitis. MiXCR was run by TCRdb on the 5' RACE reads, yielding one entry per CDR3 protein. This table has more than 300,000 distinct CDR3 sequences, 9.5% to 13% appearing once. The specimen was blood, either unsorted or a sorted T cell fraction (not recorded which). The receptors originated from a female donor with ankylosing spondylitis or in good health (not recorded which).

This clonotype was detected ten times or more. The chain couples TRBV20-1 to TRBJ1-6; no firm D call. With 5 bases removed from V and 3 bases from J, the gap between germline ends came to 11 bases. The V gene's germline CDR1 is DFQATT and CDR2 SNEGSKA (reference sequence). The CDR3 extends over 14 amino acids. The CDR3 DNA sequence: TGCAGTGCTCATTACGGGCTCTATAATTCACCCCTCCACTTT. It is translated as CSAHYGLYNSPLHF.

V and J are TRBV25-1 and TRBJ2-7; the match to TRBD1 covers 8 bases. The CDR3 has 16 amino acids. CDR1 and CDR2 from the germline V gene are MGHDK and SYGVNS. The ends lost 5 bases at V and 2 bases at J; junction bases unmatched: 11. The CDR3 DNA reads as TGTGCCAGCAGTCAAACCGGGACAGGTAGGACCTACGAGCAGTACTTC. Protein: CASSQTGTGRTYEQYF.

This clonotype was counted only a few times. The J gene is TRBJ2-5, the V gene TRBV5-5; no definite D call. The CDR3 has 15 residues. Germline CDR1 SGHKS, CDR2 YYEKEE (reference sequence). Trimming pared 0 bases from V and 5 bases from J, leaving 14 bases between. In nucleotides, the CDR3 is TGTGCCAGCAGCTTGGCCTATAAGTCCCAGGAGACCCAGTACTTC. Translating it yields CASSLAYKSQETQYF.

This clonotype has ten or more counts. The CDR3 region has the DNA TGCGCCAGCAGCAAAGACAATGAGCAGTTCTTC. Encoded protein: CASSKDNEQFF. The chain is built from TRBV5-1 and TRBJ2-1; no reliable D call. Germline V gene data show CDR1 as SGHRS and CDR2 as YFSETQ. This CDR3 region has 11 residues. The germline V and J ends were trimmed by 4 bases and 5 bases, with 4 bases remaining between them.

This clonotype has only a few counts. The genes are TRBV5-1 and TRBJ2-1, with a possible D match to TRBD2 (6 bases). CDR3 size: 14 residues. Germline lookup yields CDR1 SGHRS and CDR2 YFSETQ. V was shortened by 9 bases and J by 0 bases, with 13 bases between the two germline ends. The CDR3 is CATRREDSYNEQFF. CDR3 DNA: TGCGCCACCCGGAGGGAGGACTCCTACAATGAGCAGTTCTTC.